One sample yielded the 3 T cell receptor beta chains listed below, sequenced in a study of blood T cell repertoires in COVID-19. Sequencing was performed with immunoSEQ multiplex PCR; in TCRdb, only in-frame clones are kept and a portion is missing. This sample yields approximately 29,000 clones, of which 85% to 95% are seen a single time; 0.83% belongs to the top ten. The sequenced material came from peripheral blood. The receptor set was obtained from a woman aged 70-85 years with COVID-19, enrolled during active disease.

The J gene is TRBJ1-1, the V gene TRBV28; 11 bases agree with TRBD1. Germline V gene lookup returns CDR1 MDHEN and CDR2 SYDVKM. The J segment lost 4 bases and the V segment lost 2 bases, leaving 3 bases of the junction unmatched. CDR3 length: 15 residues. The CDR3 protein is CASSLHGQGATEAFF. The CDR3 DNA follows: TGTGCCAGCAGTTTACACGGACAGGGGGCCACTGAAGCTTTCTTT. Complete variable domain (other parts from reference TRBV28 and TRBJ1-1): DVKVTQSSRYLVKRTGEKVFLECVQDMDHENMFWYRQDPGLGLRLIYFSYDVKMKEKGDIPEGYSVSREKKERFSLILESASTNQTSMYLCASSLHGQGATEAFFGQGTRLTVV.

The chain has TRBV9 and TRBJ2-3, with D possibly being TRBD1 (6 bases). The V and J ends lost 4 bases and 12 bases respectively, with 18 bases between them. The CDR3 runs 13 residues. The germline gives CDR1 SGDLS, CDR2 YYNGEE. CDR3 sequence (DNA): TGTGCCAGCAGCACGCTGTCGGCAGGGGTCCAGTATTTT. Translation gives CASSTLSAGVQYF. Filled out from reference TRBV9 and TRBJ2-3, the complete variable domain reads DSGVTQTPKHLITATGQRVTLRCSPRSGDLSVYWYQQSLDQGLQFLIQYYNGEERAKGNILERFSAQQFPDLHSELNLSSLELGDSALYFCASSTLSAGVQYFGPGTRLTVL.

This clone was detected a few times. Here the CDR3 reads CASNRVNSPLHF. CDR3 DNA sequence: TGTGCGTCAAACAGGGTTAATTCACCCCTCCACTTT. V usage is TRBV28 and J usage is TRBJ1-6; D possibly corresponds to TRBD1 (6 bases). CDR1 MDHEN and CDR2 SYDVKM come from the germline V gene. The CDR3 loop spans 12 amino acids.